These 15 T cell receptor beta chains were sequenced from one sample in a study of cytomegalovirus exposure and HLA in healthy donors. Amplification used 60 Vbeta primers and 13 Jbeta primers. The method was immunoSEQ multiplex PCR; TCRdb's version includes in-frame clones alone and lacks a portion of them. The profile shows around 200,000 clones, about 80% of them singletons. What was sequenced was PBMCs. The receptor source for this set is a woman aged 45-65 years in good health and CMV-seropositive.

This rearrangement joins TRBV6-5 to TRBJ1-1; TRBD1 is a possible D gene (5 bases). This CDR3 is built from 11 residues. Germline values: CDR1 MNHEY, CDR2 SVGAGI. V dropped 7 bases and J dropped 7 bases, with 10 bases sitting between them. The CDR3 reads CASTADSEAFF. For the CDR3, the DNA is TGTGCCAGCACCGCCGACAGTGAAGCTTTCTTT.

The chain recombines TRBV30 with TRBJ1-5; D is uncertain. There are 15 residues in the CDR3. Looked up from germline, CDR1 is GTSNPN and CDR2 is SVGIG (reference sequence). Trimming cost V 0 bases and J 11 bases, with 20 bases left between them. For the CDR3, the DNA is TGTGCCTGGAGTGTACGTGGCAGAACCCTTGAGGCCCAGCATTTT. Translating gives CAWSVRGRTLEAQHF.

The chain links TRBV19 to TRBJ1-1; TRBD1 aligns across 8 bases. Per the germline V gene, CDR1 is LNHDA and CDR2 is SQIVND (reference sequence). V lost 3 bases and J lost 11; bases outside the gene matches: 14. The CDR3 consists of 15 residues. As DNA, the CDR3 is TGTGCCAGTAGTATTAAGGACACAGGGGGAGTCGAGGCTTTCTTT. It yields the protein CASSIKDTGGVEAFF.

The chain uses TRBV7-9 and TRBJ1-6; 10 bases fit TRBD1. The CDR3 length is 17 residues. CDR1 and CDR2 (germline): SEHNR, FQNEAQ (reference sequence). V trimming: 1 base; J trimming: 10 bases; junction bases outside the gene matches: 10. The CDR3 spells CASSLGYGTGVESPLHF. The CDR3 DNA reads as TGTGCCAGCAGCTTAGGATACGGGACAGGGGTTGAGTCACCCCTCCACTTT.

This chain connects TRBV5-5 to TRBJ2-5, with D possibly being TRBD2 (6 bases). Per the germline V gene, CDR1 is SGHKS and CDR2 is YYEKEE (reference sequence). This CDR3 has 12 residues. V was pared by 4 bases and J by 4 bases, with 8 bases between. The CDR3 DNA reads as TGTGCCAGCAGCAGACTAGGAGAGACCCAGTACTTC. Translating it yields CASSRLGETQYF.

The chain joins TRBV10-2 to TRBJ2-3; tentatively, D is TRBD1 (8 bases). In germline, CDR1 is WSHSY, CDR2 SAAADI. With 6 bases removed from V and 6 bases from J, the gap between germline ends came to 19 bases. The CDR3 spans 15 residues. The CDR3 protein is CASRYRGGFNDTQYF. Here the CDR3 DNA reads TGCGCCAGCAGATACAGGGGGGGATTTAACGATACGCAGTATTTT.

The chain combines TRBV18 with TRBJ2-3; unclear D gene. Germline V gives CDR1 KGHSH, CDR2 LQKENI. With 2 bases removed from V and 3 bases from J, the gap between germline ends came to 12 bases. This CDR3 is built from 15 residues. The CDR3 DNA follows: TGTGCCAGCTCACCAATGGGTGTCAGGACAGATACGCAGTATTTT. Translating it yields CASSPMGVRTDTQYF. The complete variable domain, with remaining parts taken from reference TRBV18 and TRBJ2-3, reads NAGVMQNPRHLVRRRGQEARLRCSPMKGHSHVYWYRQLPEEGLKFMVYLQKENIIDESGMPKERFSAEFPKEGPSILRIQQVVRGDSAAYFCASSPMGVRTDTQYFGPGTRLTVL.

The V and J genes are TRBV4-1 and TRBJ1-1; D gene ambiguous. The V gene lost 1 base and the J gene lost 11 bases, with 17 bases spanning the gap. CDR1 is MGHRA, CDR2 YSYEKL, per germline. The CDR3 length is 14 residues. CDR3 sequence reads: CASSQGTEGYGAFF. The CDR3 nucleotides are TGCGCCAGCAGCCAAGGTACAGAGGGATACGGGGCTTTCTTT.

The chain carries TRBV30 and TRBJ1-6; TRBD1 might be the D (5 bases). This CDR3 contains 14 residues. CDR1 is GTSNPN and CDR2 is SVGIG in the germline V gene (reference sequence). V was cut by 0 bases and J by 8 bases, with 11 bases left in between. The CDR3 DNA reads TGTGCCTGGAGTGTTCGGGGGGTTGATTCACCCCTCCACTTT. Amino acids: CAWSVRGVDSPLHF.

J is TRBJ1-2 and V is TRBV6-1; TRBD1 might be the D (6 bases). V dropped 0 bases and J dropped 7 bases, with 9 bases sitting between them. Germline CDR1 is MNHNS and CDR2 is SASEGT. The CDR3 spans 13 residues. The chain's CDR3 is CASSEATGIGYTF. The CDR3, as DNA: TGTGCCAGCAGTGAAGCGACAGGAATTGGCTACACCTTC.

V and J are TRBV5-1 and TRBJ2-7, with TRBD1 identical over 7 bases. The CDR3 consists of 16 residues. Germline loops: CDR1 SGHRS, CDR2 YFSETQ. With 1 base clipped from V and 0 bases from J, the junction kept 7 bases outside the gene matches. This CDR3 is CASSLNSGTASYEQYF. CDR3 bases: TGCGCCAGCAGCTTGAACTCGGGGACAGCCTCCTACGAGCAGTACTTC.

V usage is TRBV21-1 and J usage is TRBJ1-1; the table's D gene call, TRBD1, was not cross checked with the DNA. TRBV21-1 is reported as a pseudogene. The CDR3 extends over 15 amino acids. CDR3: CASSKARTGSTEAFF. The CDR3 DNA sequence: TGTGCCAGCAGCAAAGCCCGGACAGGGAGCACTGAAGCTTTCTTT.

The chain carries TRBV30 and TRBJ2-1; perhaps TRBD1 as D (5 bases). The germline V and J ends were trimmed by 3 bases and 3 bases, with 9 bases remaining between them. CDR3 size: 13 residues. Per germline, CDR1 GTSNPN and CDR2 SVGIG (reference sequence). The CDR3 sequence is CAWSQGGYNEQFF. The CDR3 DNA sequence: TGTGCCTGGAGCCAGGGTGGCTACAATGAGCAGTTCTTC.

The rearrangement links TRBV7-2 to TRBJ2-1, with TRBD2 matching over 8 bases. The CDR3 has 14 residues. Losses at the gene ends were 5 bases for V and 7 bases for J; bases not matched to a gene: 7. CDR1 is SGHTA, CDR2 FQGNSA, per germline. CDR3 in amino acids: CASSPGGEWNEQFF. DNA for the CDR3: TGTGCCAGCAGCCCCGGGGGGGAGTGGAATGAGCAGTTCTTC.

This chain uses TRBV15 with TRBJ2-3; a weak D match, TRBD2 (6 bases). CDR1 LNHNV and CDR2 YYDKDF come from the germline V gene (reference sequence). The CDR3 extends over 15 amino acids. V lost 4 bases and J lost 2, with 13 bases in between. CDR3 bases: TGTGCCACCAGCAAGGAATCGGGGGTCACAGATACGCAGTATTTT. Protein: CATSKESGVTDTQYF.